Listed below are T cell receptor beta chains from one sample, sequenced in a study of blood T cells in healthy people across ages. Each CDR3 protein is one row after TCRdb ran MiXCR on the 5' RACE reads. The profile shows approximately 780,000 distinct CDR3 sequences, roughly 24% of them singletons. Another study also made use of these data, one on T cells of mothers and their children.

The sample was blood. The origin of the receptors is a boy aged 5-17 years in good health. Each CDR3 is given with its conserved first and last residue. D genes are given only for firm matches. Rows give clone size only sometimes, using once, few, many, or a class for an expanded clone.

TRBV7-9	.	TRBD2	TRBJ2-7	CASSSSGESYEQYF	TGTGCCAGCAGCTCTAGCGGGGAGTCCTACGAGCAGTACTTC
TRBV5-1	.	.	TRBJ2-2	CASSSEQGPEELFF	TGCGCCAGCAGCTCGGAACAGGGTCCCGAGGAGCTGTTTTTT
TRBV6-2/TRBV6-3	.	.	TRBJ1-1	CASSYSSGSEAFF	TGTGCCAGCAGTTACTCTTCAGGATCTGAAGCTTTCTTT
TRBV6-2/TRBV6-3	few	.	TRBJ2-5	CASGKQKETQYF	TGTGCCAGCGGAAAACAGAAAGAGACCCAGTACTTC
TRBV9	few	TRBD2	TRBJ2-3	CASSAATLAVEDTQYF	TGTGCCAGCAGCGCCGCCACCCTAGCGGTGGAGGATACGCAGTATTTT
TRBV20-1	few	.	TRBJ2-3	CSAIAGSHASTDTQYF	TGCAGTGCCATAGCAGGCAGCCACGCTAGCACAGATACGCAGTATTTT
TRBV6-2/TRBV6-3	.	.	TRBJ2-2	CASSYRGPQNTGELFF	TGTGCCAGCAGTTACAGGGGCCCCCAAAACACCGGGGAGCTGTTTTTT
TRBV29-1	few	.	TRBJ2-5	CSVEGGEEETQYF	TGCAGCGTTGAAGGCGGGGAGGAAGAGACCCAGTACTTC
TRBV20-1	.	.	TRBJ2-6	CSARDALNSGANVLTF	TGCAGTGCTAGAGATGCCCTTAACTCTGGGGCCAACGTCCTGACTTTC
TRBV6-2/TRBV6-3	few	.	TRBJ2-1	CASSYDLPSYNEQFF	TGTGCCAGCAGTTACGACTTGCCCTCCTACAATGAGCAGTTCTTC
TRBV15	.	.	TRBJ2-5	CATSSGKADQYF	TGTGCCACCAGCAGCGGGAAGGCGGATCAGTACTTC
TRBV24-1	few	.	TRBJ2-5	CATSDYEGSGETQYF	TGTGCCACCAGTGATTACGAGGGCTCGGGGGAGACCCAGTACTTC
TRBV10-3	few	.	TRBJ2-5	CAISTSQETQYF	TGTGCCATCAGTACGTCGCAAGAGACCCAGTACTTC
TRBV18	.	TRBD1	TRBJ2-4	CASSASTGRENIQYF	TGTGCCAGCTCAGCTTCGACAGGGAGAGAAAACATTCAGTACTTC